A selection of T cell receptor beta chains follows, all from one sample in a study of blood T cell repertoires in COVID-19. Assay: immunoSEQ multiplex PCR; the TCRdb copy retains only in-frame clones and omits some. The sample carries a few hundred thousand clones, about 90% recorded once. The source material was peripheral blood. Receptors were obtained from a woman aged 60 to 75 with COVID-19, enrolled during active disease. CDR3s include the opening cysteine and the closing phenylalanine or tryptophan. The D gene is left open where the match is weak. Some rows mark clone size as missing; the rest say once, few, many or name a class of expanded clone.

clone_size,j_call,v_call,d_call,cdr3_aa,cdr3_nt
NA,TRBJ2-3,TRBV4-3,TRBD2,CASSQGWSGGKDTQYF,TGCGCCAGCAGCCAAGGGTGGAGCGGGGGGAAAGATACGCAGTATTTT
NA,TRBJ2-4,TRBV9,NA,CASSQDMGGNIQYF,TGTGCCAGCAGCCAGGACATGGGGGGAAACATTCAGTACTTC
NA,TRBJ2-7,TRBV6-5,TRBD2,CATKAGANLYEQYF,TGTGCCACTAAAGCGGGGGCCAACCTCTACGAGCAGTACTTC
NA,TRBJ1-2,TRBV4-3,TRBD1,CASSQEVRGYGYTF,TGCGCCAGCAGCCAAGAGGTCAGGGGGTATGGCTACACCTTC
NA,TRBJ1-5,TRBV21-1,NA,CASSKAGTGRQNQPQHF,TGTGCCAGCAGCAAAGCGGGTACGGGGAGGCAAAATCAGCCCCAGCATTTT
NA,TRBJ2-5,TRBV7-2,NA,CASSLARGRETQYF,TGTGCCAGCAGCTTAGCGCGGGGGCGAGAGACCCAGTACTTC
once,TRBJ1-5,TRBV4-1,NA,CASSQRSNQPQHF,TGCGCCAGCAGCCAGCGCAGCAATCAGCCCCAGCATTTT
once,TRBJ1-2,TRBV15,NA,CATSRDPSYGYTF,TGTGCCACCAGCAGAGACCCCAGCTATGGCTACACCTTC
NA,TRBJ1-3,TRBV19,NA,CASSEGPGRGGNTIYF,TGTGCCAGTAGTGAAGGTCCCGGCAGGGGAGGGAACACCATATATTTT
NA,TRBJ1-1,TRBV20-1,NA,CSASQGRGDTEAFF,TGCAGTGCTAGTCAGGGGCGAGGGGACACTGAAGCTTTCTTT
NA,TRBJ2-1,TRBV11-3,TRBD2,CASSRLAGASSSYNEQFF,TGTGCCAGCAGCCGTCTAGCGGGGGCCTCGAGCTCCTACAATGAGCAGTTCTTC
NA,TRBJ1-2,TRBV7-8,NA,CASSLGSAGYGYTF,TGTGCCAGCAGCTTAGGCTCGGCAGGCTATGGCTACACCTTC
NA,TRBJ1-5,TRBV7-6,NA,CASSLTGLGNQPQHF,TGTGCCAGCAGCTTAACAGGGCTGGGCAATCAGCCCCAGCATTTT
NA,TRBJ1-2,TRBV14,NA,CASSHHLGGGAGYTF,TGTGCCAGCAGCCATCATTTAGGAGGGGGGGCTGGCTACACCTTC
NA,TRBJ2-1,TRBV4-1,NA,CASSQGQTYNEQFF,TGCGCCAGCAGCCAAGGCCAGACCTACAATGAGCAGTTCTTC
NA,TRBJ2-2,TRBV19,NA,CASSISSGELFF,TGTGCCAGTAGTATAAGTAGCGGGGAGCTGTTTTTT
NA,TRBJ1-2,TRBV29-1,TRBD1,CSVRDRSNNYGYTF,TGCAGCGTCAGGGACAGAAGCAATAACTATGGCTACACCTTC
NA,TRBJ1-2,TRBV5-4,NA,CASSPGPPGSGGYTF,TGTGCCAGCAGCCCTGGACCTCCCGGTAGCGGTGGCTACACCTTC
NA,TRBJ2-7,TRBV29-1,NA,CSVEGQGYEQYF,TGCAGCGTTGAAGGGCAGGGCTACGAGCAGTACTTC
NA,TRBJ2-7,TRBV2,TRBD1,CASSERYRGTEQYF,TGTGCCAGCAGTGAACGGTACAGGGGAACCGAGCAGTACTTC
NA,TRBJ1-2,TRBV4-1,NA,CASSRFPDSHGYTF,TGCGCCAGCAGCCGCTTCCCGGACAGCCATGGCTACACCTTC
NA,TRBJ1-3,TRBV27,TRBD1,CASSLLRTGQGNTIYF,TGTGCCAGCAGTTTACTTAGGACGGGACAGGGAAACACCATATATTTT
NA,TRBJ2-7,TRBV5-6,NA,CASSIQGNEQYF,TGTGCCAGCAGCATACAGGGTAACGAGCAGTACTTC
few,TRBJ1-2,TRBV14,NA,CASSQLGGALRGYTF,TGTGCCAGCAGCCAACTGGGAGGAGCCCTCCGCGGCTACACCTTC
NA,TRBJ1-2,TRBV7-3,TRBD1,CASSLKDRGPNTF,TGTGCCAGCAGCTTAAAGGACAGGGGACCCAACACCTTC
NA,TRBJ2-7,TRBV10-3,NA,CAISESSRSYEQYF,TGTGCCATCAGTGAGTCGTCCCGCTCCTACGAGCAGTACTTC
NA,TRBJ1-1,TRBV11-1,NA,CASSFGSTEAFF,TGTGCCAGCAGCTTCGGGAGTACAGAAGCTTTCTTT
NA,TRBJ2-4,TRBV23-1,NA,CASSQSISEDKNIQYF,TGCGCCAGCAGTCAATCTATAAGCGAGGACAAAAACATTCAGTACTTC
NA,TRBJ2-2,TRBV5-4,TRBD2,CASSVLGLGMNTGELFF,TGTGCCAGCAGCGTTCTCGGACTAGGGATGAACACCGGGGAGCTGTTTTTT
NA,TRBJ1-1,TRBV9,NA,CASSPLLEAFF,TGTGCCAGCAGCCCCCTTTTGGAAGCTTTCTTT
NA,TRBJ2-3,TRBV11-2,TRBD1,CASSLKRQGAGDTQYF,TGTGCCAGCAGCTTAAAACGACAGGGGGCCGGAGATACGCAGTATTTT
NA,TRBJ2-1,TRBV6-1,NA,CASSEVVGTSGDNEQFF,TGTGCCAGCAGTGAAGTTGTGGGGACATCAGGGGACAATGAGCAGTTCTTC
NA,TRBJ1-2,TRBV29-1,TRBD1,CSVADRGLSGYTF,TGCAGCGTTGCCGACAGGGGGCTTTCTGGCTACACCTTC
NA,TRBJ1-2,TRBV5-3,TRBD1,CARSPDRVRQNYGYTF,TGTGCCAGAAGCCCAGACAGGGTTCGCCAGAACTATGGCTACACCTTC
NA,TRBJ1-1,TRBV6-5,NA,CASTSGREGVGEAFF,TGTGCCAGCACCTCGGGTCGAGAGGGCGTTGGTGAAGCTTTCTTT
once,TRBJ1-2,TRBV6-2/TRBV6-3,NA,CASSQQANYGYTF,TGTGCCAGCAGTCAACAGGCAAACTATGGCTACACCTTC
NA,TRBJ1-1,TRBV3-1/TRBV3-2,NA,CASSARERNTEAFF,TGTGCCAGCAGCGCCCGGGAGAGGAACACTGAAGCTTTCTTT
once,TRBJ1-2,TRBV7-9,NA,CASSLPGYYGYTF,TGTGCCAGCAGTTTGCCAGGATACTATGGCTACACCTTC
NA,TRBJ1-5,TRBV19,NA,CASTPPAGNQPQHF,TGTGCCAGTACCCCCCCGGCGGGGAATCAGCCCCAGCATTTT
NA,TRBJ2-7,TRBV11-2,TRBD2,CASSPYSGASHEQYF,TGTGCCAGCAGCCCCTATAGCGGGGCCAGCCACGAGCAGTACTTC
NA,TRBJ1-5,TRBV18,NA,CASSLDRYSNQPQHF,TGTGCCAGCTCACTAGACAGATATAGCAATCAGCCCCAGCATTTT
NA,TRBJ2-7,TRBV10-3,NA,CAISSSGIQYF,TGTGCCATCAGCTCCTCGGGGATCCAGTACTTC
NA,TRBJ1-1,TRBV5-1,NA,CASSLVPKRRNTEAFF,TGCGCCAGCAGCTTGGTTCCCAAACGGAGAAACACTGAAGCTTTCTTT
NA,TRBJ2-3,TRBV7-2,TRBD1,CASSDRTGPTDTQYF,TGTGCCAGCAGCGACAGGACAGGACCCACAGATACGCAGTATTTT
NA,TRBJ2-3,TRBV6-5,TRBD2,CASSYGGADTQYF,TGTGCCAGCAGTTACGGGGGGGCAGATACGCAGTATTTT
NA,TRBJ2-1,TRBV7-2,NA,CASSLDWSSYNEQFF,TGTGCCAGCAGCTTAGACTGGAGCTCCTACAATGAGCAGTTCTTC
NA,TRBJ2-1,TRBV9,TRBD1,CASSFITGQVYNEQFF,TGTGCCAGCAGCTTCATAACGGGACAGGTCTACAATGAGCAGTTCTTC
NA,TRBJ1-1,TRBV5-1,NA,CASSLSGAGIGSSNTEAFF,TGCGCCAGCAGCTTGAGTGGTGCAGGGATCGGTAGCTCGAACACTGAAGCTTTCTTT
NA,TRBJ1-2,TRBV19,TRBD1,CASSIGDRVNYGYTF,TGTGCCAGTAGTATCGGGGACAGGGTTAACTATGGCTACACCTTC
NA,TRBJ2-1,TRBV19,NA,CASSISVPYNEQFF,TGTGCCAGTAGTATTAGCGTGCCCTACAATGAGCAGTTCTTC
NA,TRBJ2-1,TRBV30,NA,CAWSPVNEQFF,TGTGCCTGGAGTCCGGTCAATGAGCAGTTCTTC
NA,TRBJ1-2,TRBV5-1,NA,CASSADYYGYTF,TGCGCCAGCAGCGCCGACTACTATGGCTACACCTTC
NA,TRBJ2-3,TRBV6-2/TRBV6-3,TRBD1,CASSYSQGAEDTQYF,TGTGCCAGCAGTTACTCTCAGGGGGCGGAAGATACGCAGTATTTT
NA,TRBJ2-1,TRBV5-6,NA,CASSSRDRESATRLARFF,TGTGCCAGCAGCTCCCGGGACAGGGAGTCGGCTACGCGACTAGCGAGGTTCTTC
NA,TRBJ2-3,TRBV5-6,TRBD1,CASSLGTGLLSTDTQYF,TGTGCCAGCAGCTTGGGGACAGGGTTGCTAAGCACAGATACGCAGTATTTT
NA,TRBJ1-6,TRBV7-9,TRBD1,CASSLEGQGNSPLHF,TGTGCCAGCAGCTTAGAAGGACAGGGGAATTCACCCCTCCACTTT
NA,TRBJ1-1,TRBV5-6,TRBD1,CASSAVQGLDTEAFF,TGTGCCAGCAGCGCCGTACAGGGGTTGGACACTGAAGCTTTCTTT
NA,TRBJ1-4,TRBV7-8,TRBD1,CASSLGGQPNEKLFF,TGTGCCAGCAGCTTAGGGGGACAGCCTAATGAAAAACTGTTTTTT
once,TRBJ2-5,TRBV27,NA,CASSSIVSLQETQYF,TGTGCCAGCAGTTCCATTGTTAGCCTCCAAGAGACCCAGTACTTC